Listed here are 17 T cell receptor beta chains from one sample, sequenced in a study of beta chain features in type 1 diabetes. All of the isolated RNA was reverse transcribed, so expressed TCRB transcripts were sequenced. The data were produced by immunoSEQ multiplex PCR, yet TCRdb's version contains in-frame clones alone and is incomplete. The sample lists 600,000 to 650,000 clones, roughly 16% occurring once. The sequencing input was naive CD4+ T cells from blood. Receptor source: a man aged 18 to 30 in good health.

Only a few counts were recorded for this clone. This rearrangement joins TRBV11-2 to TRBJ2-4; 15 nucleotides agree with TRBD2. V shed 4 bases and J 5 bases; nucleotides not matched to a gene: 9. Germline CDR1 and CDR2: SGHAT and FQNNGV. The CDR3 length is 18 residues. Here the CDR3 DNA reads TGTGCCAGCAGCTCAGCTGGACTAGCGGGAGGGCCTCAAAACATTCAGTACTTC. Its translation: CASSSAGLAGGPQNIQYF.

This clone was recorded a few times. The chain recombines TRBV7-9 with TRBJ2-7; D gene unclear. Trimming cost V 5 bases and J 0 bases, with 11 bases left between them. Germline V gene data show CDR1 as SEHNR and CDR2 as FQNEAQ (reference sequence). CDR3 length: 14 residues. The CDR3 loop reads CASSPRPGSYEQYF. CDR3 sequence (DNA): TGTGCCAGCAGCCCTCGACCAGGCTCCTACGAGCAGTACTTC.

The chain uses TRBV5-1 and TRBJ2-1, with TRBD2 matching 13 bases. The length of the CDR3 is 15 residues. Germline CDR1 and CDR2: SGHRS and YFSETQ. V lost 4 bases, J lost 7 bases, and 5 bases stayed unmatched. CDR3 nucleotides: TGCGCCAGCAGCATCAGGACTAGCGGGGGAAATGAGCAGTTCTTC. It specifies CASSIRTSGGNEQFF.

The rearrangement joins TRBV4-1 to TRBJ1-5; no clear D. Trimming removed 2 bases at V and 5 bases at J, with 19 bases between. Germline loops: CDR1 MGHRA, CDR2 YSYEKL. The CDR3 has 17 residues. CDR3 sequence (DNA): TGCGCCAGCAGCCAACTTAGTTTTGGGAAAGGAGATCAGCCCCAGCATTTT. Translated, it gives CASSQLSFGKGDQPQHF.

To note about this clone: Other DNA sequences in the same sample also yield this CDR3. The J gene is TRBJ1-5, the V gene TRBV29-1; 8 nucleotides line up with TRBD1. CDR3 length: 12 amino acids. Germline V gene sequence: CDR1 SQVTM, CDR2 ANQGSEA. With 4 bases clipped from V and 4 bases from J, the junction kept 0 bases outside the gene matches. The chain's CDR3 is CSVGTGNQPQHF. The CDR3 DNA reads TGCAGCGTTGGGACAGGGAATCAGCCCCAGCATTTT.

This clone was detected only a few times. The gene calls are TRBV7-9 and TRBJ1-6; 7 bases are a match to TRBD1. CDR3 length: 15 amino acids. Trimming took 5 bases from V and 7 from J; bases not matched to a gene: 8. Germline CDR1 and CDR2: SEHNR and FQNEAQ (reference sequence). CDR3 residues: CASSPGGTENSPLHF. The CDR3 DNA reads TGTGCCAGCAGCCCAGGGGGGACGGAGAATTCACCCCTCCACTTT.

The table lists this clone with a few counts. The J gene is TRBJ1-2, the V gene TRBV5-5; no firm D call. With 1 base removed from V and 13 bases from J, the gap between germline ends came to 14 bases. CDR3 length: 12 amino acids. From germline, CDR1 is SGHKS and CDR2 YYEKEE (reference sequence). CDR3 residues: CASSLTGPWGTF. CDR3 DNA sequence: TGTGCCAGCAGCTTGACGGGTCCCTGGGGCACCTTC.

CDR3 protein: CASSNAYEQYF. The CDR3 DNA is TGTGCCAGCAGCAACGCTTACGAGCAGTACTTC. The chain links TRBV11-3 to TRBJ2-7; D uncertain. The V end lost 5 bases, the J end lost 4 bases, and 6 bases lay between the germline ends. Germline V gene lookup returns CDR1 SGHNT and CDR2 YENEEA. CDR3 length: 11 amino acids.

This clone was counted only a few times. CDR3 region: CSVKTGGEQYF. The CDR3 region has the DNA TGCAGCGTGAAAACAGGAGGCGAGCAGTACTTC. The V call is TRBV29-1, the J call TRBJ2-7; D may match TRBD1 or TRBD2 (5 bases each). Per the germline V gene, CDR1 is SQVTM and CDR2 is ANQGSEA. This CDR3 comprises 11 residues. The V and J ends lost 6 bases and 6 bases respectively, with 12 bases between them.

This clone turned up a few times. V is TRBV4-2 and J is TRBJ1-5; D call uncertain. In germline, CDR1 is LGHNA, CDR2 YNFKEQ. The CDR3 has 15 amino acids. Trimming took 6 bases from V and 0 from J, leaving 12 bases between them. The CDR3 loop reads CASRREAYSNQPQHF. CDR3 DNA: TGTGCCAGCAGGAGGGAGGCTTATAGCAATCAGCCCCAGCATTTT.

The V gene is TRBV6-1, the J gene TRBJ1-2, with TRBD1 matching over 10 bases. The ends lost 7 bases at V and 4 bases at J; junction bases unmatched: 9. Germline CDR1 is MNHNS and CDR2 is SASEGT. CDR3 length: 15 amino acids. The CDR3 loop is CASIKETGGRYGYTF. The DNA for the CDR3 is TGTGCCAGCATCAAAGAGACAGGGGGCCGCTATGGCTACACCTTC.

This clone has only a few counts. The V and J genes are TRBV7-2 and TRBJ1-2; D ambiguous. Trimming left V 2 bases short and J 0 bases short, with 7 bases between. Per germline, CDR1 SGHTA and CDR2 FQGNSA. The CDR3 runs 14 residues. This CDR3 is CASSLFRANYGYTF. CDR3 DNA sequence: TGTGCCAGCAGCTTATTTCGGGCTAACTATGGCTACACCTTC.

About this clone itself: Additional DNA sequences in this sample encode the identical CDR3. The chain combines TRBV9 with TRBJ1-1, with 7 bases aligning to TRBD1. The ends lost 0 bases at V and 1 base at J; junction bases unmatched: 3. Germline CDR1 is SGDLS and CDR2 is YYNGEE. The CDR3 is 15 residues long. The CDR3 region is CASSVAPGGNTEAFF. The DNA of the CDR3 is TGTGCCAGCAGCGTAGCCCCAGGGGGGAACACTGAAGCTTTCTTT.

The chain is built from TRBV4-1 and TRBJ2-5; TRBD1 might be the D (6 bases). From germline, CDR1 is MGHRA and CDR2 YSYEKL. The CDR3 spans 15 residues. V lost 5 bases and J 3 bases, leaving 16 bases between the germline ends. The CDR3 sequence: CASSYAGGREETQYF. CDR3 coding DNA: TGCGCCAGCAGCTACGCTGGGGGCAGGGAAGAGACCCAGTACTTC.

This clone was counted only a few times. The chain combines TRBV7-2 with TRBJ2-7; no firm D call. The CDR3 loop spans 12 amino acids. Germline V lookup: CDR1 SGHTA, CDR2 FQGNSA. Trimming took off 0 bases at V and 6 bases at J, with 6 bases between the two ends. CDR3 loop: CASSLALGEQYF. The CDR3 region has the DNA TGTGCCAGCAGCTTAGCGTTGGGCGAGCAGTACTTC.

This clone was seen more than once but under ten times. CDR3 in DNA: TGTGCCAGCAGCCTGGTGGTGACAGCTTTCTTT. Translated: CASSLVVTAFF. The chain recombines TRBV13 with TRBJ1-1, with no clear D. V was clipped by 5 bases and J by 10 bases, with 11 bases between them. Germline CDR1 and CDR2: PRHDT and FYEKMQ (reference sequence). The CDR3 is made up of 11 amino acids.

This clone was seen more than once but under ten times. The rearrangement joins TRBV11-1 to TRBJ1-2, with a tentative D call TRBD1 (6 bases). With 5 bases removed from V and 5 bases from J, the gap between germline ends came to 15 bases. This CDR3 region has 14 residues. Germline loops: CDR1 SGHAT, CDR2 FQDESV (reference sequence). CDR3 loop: CASSHGQLAYGYTF. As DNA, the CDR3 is TGTGCCAGCAGCCACGGACAGTTGGCGTATGGCTACACCTTC.